The 31 T cell receptor beta chains below were found in one sample sequenced in a study of control samples from healthy donors and cancer patients. Profiled with immunoSEQ multiplex PCR; TCRdb holds only in-frame clones, not every one. Among fewer than 45,000 clones listed, approximately 90% were seen once. Material: PBMCs. Receptors originate from a woman in her thirties or forties with head and neck cancer.

This clone was seen a handful of times. V usage is TRBV10-2 and J usage is TRBJ2-7; maybe TRBD2 (6 bases). Germline V gene sequence: CDR1 WSHSY, CDR2 SAAADI. Between the trimmed V and J ends, which lost 3 bases and 4 bases, there was a span of 7 bases. The CDR3 is 12 residues long. The CDR3 protein is CASSDGGYEQYF. The CDR3 bases are TGCGCCAGCAGTGATGGGGGGTACGAGCAGTACTTC.

Concerning this clone itself: Mismatch with germline at one junction end may stem from a read error. V usage is TRBV5-1 and J usage is TRBJ2-2; tentatively, D is TRBD2 (6 bases). The CDR3 contains 15 residues. Germline loops: CDR1 SGHRS, CDR2 YFSETQ. The chain's CDR3 is CASRLDGGGHGELFF. DNA of the CDR3: TGCGCCAGCAGATTGGATGGGGGAGGCCACGGGGAGCTGTTTTTT.

The J gene is TRBJ1-1, the V gene TRBV19; TRBD1 is a possible D gene (6 bases). This CDR3 has 15 amino acids. Trimming took off 6 bases at V and 0 bases at J, with 14 bases between the two ends. Germline CDR1 reads LNHDA; CDR2 reads SQIVND (reference sequence). The CDR3 reads CASRDRKGVNTEAFF. The DNA for the CDR3 is TGTGCCAGTAGGGATCGCAAGGGGGTGAACACTGAAGCTTTCTTT.

This clone was recorded once. V is TRBV28 and J is TRBJ1-1; no clear D gene. The CDR3 totals 13 residues. V lost 8 bases and J 5 bases, leaving 15 bases between the germline ends. The germline CDR1 and CDR2 sequences are MDHEN and SYDVKM. The CDR3 sequence: CASEFAVTTEAFF. Written as DNA, the CDR3 is TGTGCCAGCGAGTTCGCGGTGACAACTGAAGCTTTCTTT.

V gene TRBV5-4 combines with J gene TRBJ2-2, with 12 bases that match TRBD2. Trimming at V came to 3 bases and at J to 8 bases, leaving 8 bases not matched to a gene. The CDR3 has 16 residues. Germline V gene lookup returns CDR1 SGHNT and CDR2 YYREEE (reference sequence). CDR3 DNA sequence: TGTGCCAGCAGCTCCAGACTAGCGGGGGAACGGGGGGAGCTGTTTTTT. Translated, it gives CASSSRLAGERGELFF.

The chain links TRBV19 to TRBJ2-2; 8 nucleotides align to TRBD2. V was clipped by 6 bases and J by 6 bases; unmatched bases: 9. Germline-derived CDR1 and CDR2 are LNHDA and SQIVND (reference sequence). The CDR3 runs 15 residues. CDR3 protein: CASSELAAAAGELFF. CDR3 bases: TGTGCCAGTAGCGAACTAGCGGCGGCCGCCGGGGAGCTGTTTTTT.

V is TRBV3-1 (or the pseudogene TRBV3-2) and J is TRBJ1-5, with D tentatively TRBD1 (5 bases). The CDR3 is 15 amino acids. The V gene's germline CDR1 is LGHDT and CDR2 YNNKEL (reference sequence). V was trimmed by 3 bases and J by 7 bases, leaving 16 bases between them. The CDR3 sequence: CASSHTFGGGQPQHF. CDR3 nucleotides: TGTGCCAGCAGCCACACTTTTGGGGGAGGACAGCCCCAGCATTTT.

V and J are TRBV5-6 and TRBJ1-1, with D maybe TRBD1 (6 bases). V was trimmed by 6 bases and J by 1 base, leaving 19 bases between them. CDR3 size: 16 residues. From germline, CDR1 is SGHDT and CDR2 YYEEEE. The CDR3 here is CASTPNWGGPNTEAFF. CDR3 in DNA: TGTGCCAGCACCCCGAATTGGGGGGGGCCGAACACTGAAGCTTTCTTT.

The chain is built from TRBV19 and TRBJ1-5, with TRBD1 matching over 9 bases. The germline V gene encodes CDR1 LNHDA and CDR2 SQIVND (reference sequence). V lost 1 base and J lost 6; bases outside the gene matches: 1. The CDR3 contains 14 residues. In DNA form, the CDR3 reads TGTGCCAGTAGTATAGGGACAGGGGCTCAGCCCCAGCATTTT. Its protein product is CASSIGTGAQPQHF.

The gene calls are TRBV3-1 (or the pseudogene TRBV3-2) and TRBJ2-7, with unresolved D. Trimming stripped 2 bases from V and 3 bases from J, with 8 bases between. This CDR3 comprises 13 residues. The germline CDR1 and CDR2 sequences are LGHDT and YNNKEL (reference sequence). DNA for the CDR3: TGTGCCAGCAGCCAATTAGGGAACTACGAGCAGTACTTC. Translation gives CASSQLGNYEQYF.

V usage is TRBV5-1 and J usage is TRBJ2-5; D might be TRBD1 (5 bases). Per germline, CDR1 SGHRS and CDR2 YFSETQ. V was trimmed by 4 bases and J by 5 bases, leaving 15 bases between them. The CDR3 has 14 amino acids. In nucleotides, the CDR3 is TGCGCCAGCAGCCCGGGCCAGGGCTATGAGACCCAGTACTTC. It specifies CASSPGQGYETQYF.

This clone ranks as large. V and J are TRBV6-5 and TRBJ2-5; D is ambiguous. V lost 0 bases to trimming and J lost 4 bases, with 12 bases between them. Germline V lookup: CDR1 MNHEY, CDR2 SVGAGI. The CDR3 length is 15 residues. The chain's CDR3 is CASSYSAGMGETQYF. CDR3 DNA sequence: TGTGCCAGCAGTTACTCAGCCGGTATGGGAGAGACCCAGTACTTC.

V usage is TRBV6-5 and J usage is TRBJ2-7; D gene uncertain. The V end was cut by 6 bases, the J end by 5 bases, with 11 bases between. The CDR3 covers 12 residues. Per germline, CDR1 MNHEY and CDR2 SVGAGI. CDR3 in DNA: TGTGCCAGCAGGTCCACAAGTGACGAGCAGTACTTC. As protein: CASRSTSDEQYF.

The J gene is TRBJ1-1, the V gene TRBV6-2 or TRBV6-3, with unresolved D. The germline V gene has CDR1 MNHEY and CDR2 SVGEGT. With 2 bases removed from V and 0 bases from J, the gap between germline ends came to 10 bases. This CDR3 spans 15 amino acids. CDR3 sequence: CASSYSRTLNTEAFF. DNA for the CDR3: TGTGCCAGCAGTTACAGCAGGACCCTGAACACTGAAGCTTTCTTT.

The rearrangement links TRBV10-3 to TRBJ2-3, with unresolved D. Germline CDR1 is ENHRY and CDR2 is SYGVKD. V was cut by 2 bases and J by 1 base, with 4 bases left in between. CDR3 length equals 13 residues. In DNA, the CDR3 is TGTGCCATCAGTGAGCAGGGCACAGATACGCAGTATTTT. Amino acids: CAISEQGTDTQYF.

The chain employs TRBV27 and TRBJ2-7; 11 bases align to TRBD2. From germline, CDR1 is MNHEY and CDR2 SMNVEV (reference sequence). This CDR3 has 13 residues. After removal of 6 bases from V and 7 bases from J, the junction contained 5 bases not matched to a gene. The chain's CDR3 is CASRGGTSGEQYF. CDR3 DNA sequence: TGTGCCAGCAGGGGTGGGACTAGCGGAGAGCAGTACTTC.

This sequence joins TRBV5-6 and TRBJ2-5, with D maybe TRBD2 (6 bases). From germline, CDR1 is SGHDT and CDR2 YYEEEE. The V gene lost 3 bases and the J gene lost 7 bases, with 13 bases spanning the gap. This CDR3 has 13 amino acids. The CDR3 DNA sequence: TGTGCCAGCAGCTGGCTTGGGGAGGCGACCCAGTACTTC. Translation: CASSWLGEATQYF. Filled out from reference TRBV5-6 and TRBJ2-5, the complete variable domain reads DAGVTQSPTHLIKTRGQQVTLRCSPKSGHDTVSWYQQALGQGPQFIFQYYEEEERQRGNFPDRFSGHQFPNYSSELNVNALLLGDSALYLCASSWLGEATQYFGPGTRLLVL.

The chain has TRBV11-2 and TRBJ2-5; possibly TRBD1 or TRBD2 for D (5 bases each). From germline, CDR1 is SGHAT and CDR2 FQNNGV. This CDR3 contains 14 residues. V shed 7 bases and J shed 0 bases, with 12 bases lying between them. CDR3 amino acids: CASMGREYQETQYF. The CDR3, as DNA: TGTGCCAGCATGGGCAGGGAGTACCAAGAGACCCAGTACTTC.

This chain joins TRBV6-6 and TRBJ1-5, with D unclear. V lost 2 bases and J lost 7, with 12 bases in between. CDR3 length: 14 residues. In germline, CDR1 is MNHNY, CDR2 SVGAGI (reference sequence). CDR3 protein: CASSYVAIGQPQHF. The CDR3 region has the DNA TGTGCCAGCAGTTACGTGGCAATCGGCCAGCCCCAGCATTTT.

The V call is TRBV18, the J call TRBJ1-5; 8 bases are a match to TRBD1. The length of the CDR3 is 15 residues. Germline-derived CDR1 and CDR2 are KGHSH and LQKENI. J gave up 6 bases and V 2 bases, and 6 bases lay outside the gene matches. CDR3 residues: CASSPGRGQGQPQHF. As DNA, the CDR3 is TGTGCCAGCTCACCAGGCAGGGGGCAGGGTCAGCCCCAGCATTTT.

The chain joins TRBV5-6 to TRBJ1-1; D not certain. The CDR3 has 14 amino acids. The ends were cut back, 0 bases at V and 3 bases at J, with 9 bases in the middle. CDR1 is SGHDT and CDR2 is YYEEEE in the germline V gene. CDR3 residues: CASSLVGRYTEAFF. The CDR3 region has the DNA TGTGCCAGCAGCTTGGTTGGGAGGTACACTGAAGCTTTCTTT.

About this clone: In this CDR3 the conserved last residue, phenylalanine or tryptophan, is missing, so a read error is likely. The limits of the CDR3 on the DNA are not certain, so only TCRdb's listed CDR3 is given. The rearrangement joins TRBV21-1 to TRBJ1-4; the table's D call, TRBD1, was not checked against the DNA. TRBV21-1 is tagged as a pseudogene. Including both end residues, the CDR3 is 8 amino acids long. The CDR3 loop is CASSKETV.

The genes are TRBV15 and TRBJ2-7, with 11 bases aligning to TRBD2. V trimming: 1 base; J trimming: 2 bases; junction bases outside the gene matches: 7. The CDR3 is made up of 17 amino acids. The germline gives CDR1 LNHNV, CDR2 YYDKDF (reference sequence). The CDR3 DNA follows: TGTGCCACCAGCAGAGCTGAGACTAGCGGGAAAACCTACGAGCAGTACTTC. Residues: CATSRAETSGKTYEQYF.

This clone was counted only a few times. Other DNA variants within this sample encode the same CDR3. This chain links TRBV5-4 with TRBJ1-2; 7 bases agree with TRBD1. Germline V gives CDR1 SGHNT, CDR2 YYREEE (reference sequence). V shed 4 bases and J 6 bases; nucleotides not matched to a gene: 3. This CDR3 comprises 12 residues. CDR3: CASSRTGDGYTF. Written as DNA, the CDR3 is TGTGCCAGCAGCCGAACAGGGGATGGCTACACCTTC. The whole variable domain, filled in from reference TRBV5-4 and TRBJ1-2, reads ETGVTQSPTHLIKTRGQQVTLRCSSQSGHNTVSWYQQALGQGPQFIFQYYREEENGRGNFPPRFSGLQFPNYSSELNVNALELDDSALYLCASSRTGDGYTFGSGTRLTVV.

DNA for the CDR3: TGTGCCAGCACCAAGGGAGGGACAGAAATCGGGGAGCAGTACTTC. It codes for CASTKGGTEIGEQYF. The rearrangement links TRBV3-1 (or the pseudogene TRBV3-2) to TRBJ2-7; D might be TRBD1 or TRBD2, each matching 7 bases. V was shortened by 7 bases and J by 7 bases, with 23 bases between the two germline ends. The CDR3 covers 15 residues. Germline-derived CDR1 and CDR2 are LGHDT and YNNKEL (reference sequence).

The chain has TRBV5-8 and TRBJ2-3; the D gene is possibly TRBD2 (6 bases). Germline CDR1 SGHTS, CDR2 YDEGEE. The CDR3 covers 15 residues. V lost 0 bases and J 4 bases, leaving 12 bases between the germline ends. The CDR3 DNA sequence: TGTGCCAGCAGCTTGGACGGGGGTGATGCAGATACGCAGTATTTT. Protein: CASSLDGGDADTQYF. Combining the CDR3 with reference TRBV5-8 and TRBJ2-3 gives the whole variable domain EAGVTQSPTHLIKTRGQQATLRCSPISGHTSVYWYQQALGLGLQFLLWYDEGEERNRGNFPPRFSGRQFPNYSSELNVNALELEDSALYLCASSLDGGDADTQYFGPGTRLTVL.

In its sample, this clone was seen once. The rearrangement uses TRBV5-1 and TRBJ1-1; D gene ambiguous. Germline values: CDR1 SGHRS, CDR2 YFSETQ. This CDR3 is built from 12 residues. V was clipped by 0 bases and J by 11 bases, with 11 bases between them. In DNA form, the CDR3 reads TGCGCCAGCAGCTTGGACCGGAGAGGGGCTTTCTTT. Amino acid sequence: CASSLDRRGAFF.

V is TRBV27 and J is TRBJ2-7; perhaps D is TRBD1 or TRBD2 (5 bases each). Germline V gene sequence: CDR1 MNHEY, CDR2 SMNVEV (reference sequence). CDR3 length: 12 residues. V was cut by 3 bases and J by 11 bases, with 14 bases left in between. The CDR3 loop is CASSFGDAPKYF. In DNA form, the CDR3 reads TGTGCCAGCAGTTTCGGGGACGCACCTAAGTACTTC.

The chain couples TRBV5-1 to TRBJ2-3; D uncertain. Trimming pared 1 base from V and 5 bases from J, leaving 5 bases between. The CDR3 contains 12 residues. The V gene's germline CDR1 is SGHRS and CDR2 YFSETQ. The CDR3 spells CASSLSLDTQYF. CDR3 coding DNA: TGCGCCAGCAGCTTGTCGTTAGATACGCAGTATTTT.

The rearrangement links TRBV19 to TRBJ2-1, with D possibly TRBD2 on 6 matching bases. Trimming shortened V by 9 bases and J by 0 bases, and 12 bases separated the two germline ends. The CDR3 runs to 14 residues. Germline CDR1 reads LNHDA; CDR2 reads SQIVND (reference sequence). CDR3 protein: CASGTLSSYNEQFF. For the CDR3, the DNA is TGTGCCAGCGGGACTCTCAGCTCCTACAATGAGCAGTTCTTC.

V is TRBV7-2 and J is TRBJ2-7, with 9 bases identical to TRBD1. V trimming: 4 bases; J trimming: 2 bases; junction bases outside the gene matches: 3. Germline CDR1 is SGHTA and CDR2 is FQGNSA. This CDR3 region has 14 residues. The CDR3 DNA follows: TGTGCCAGCAGCTCGGACAGGGGTCCCTACGAGCAGTACTTC. This gives the protein CASSSDRGPYEQYF.